This is a list of T cell receptor beta chains from one sample in a study of T cells after yellow fever vaccination. TCRdb re-called the 5' RACE reads through MiXCR, storing one row per CDR3 protein. The sample lists 450,000 to 600,000 distinct CDR3 sequences, approximately 16% occurring once. Material: PBMCs, obtained less than 6 days after the first yellow fever vaccination. Receptor source: a man between 18 and 35 years old who received the YFV17D yellow fever vaccine. Both conserved end residues are part of each CDR3. A D gene is named only where the DNA matches it firmly. The size of a clone is reported for some rows only, either as once, few or many, or as a class for expanded clones.

V gene: TRBV12-3/TRBV12-4
clone size: -
J gene: TRBJ2-3
D gene: -
CDR3 DNA: -
CDR3 protein: CASSLRVLRADTQYF

V gene: TRBV20-1
clone size: -
J gene: TRBJ2-5
D gene: TRBD1
CDR3 DNA: TGCAGTGCTAAGGCCGGGACAGGGTGGGAGGTCCAAGAGACCCAGTACTTC
CDR3 protein: CSAKAGTGWEVQETQYF

V gene: TRBV5-4
clone size: -
J gene: TRBJ2-1
D gene: TRBD1
CDR3 DNA: TGTGCCAGCAGCGAGGGTCAGGGGGTTTACAATGAGCAGTTCTTC
CDR3 protein: CASSEGQGVYNEQFF

V gene: TRBV7-3
clone size: many
J gene: TRBJ2-3
D gene: -
CDR3 DNA: TGTGCCAGCAGCTTAGTAGTAGAAGATACGCAGTATTTT
CDR3 protein: CASSLVVEDTQYF

V gene: TRBV4-1
clone size: few
J gene: TRBJ1-4
D gene: TRBD1
CDR3 DNA: TGCGCCAGCAGCCCCCCGGGACAGAGTAATGAAAAACTGTTTTTT
CDR3 protein: CASSPPGQSNEKLFF

V gene: TRBV9
clone size: -
J gene: TRBJ2-3
D gene: -
CDR3 DNA: TGTGCCAGCACCAAAGGGTCCACAGATACGCAGTATTTT
CDR3 protein: CASTKGSTDTQYF

V gene: TRBV10-3
clone size: -
J gene: TRBJ2-3
D gene: -
CDR3 DNA: TGTGCCATCAGGGGAGGGGGGGCCACAGATACGCAGTATTTT
CDR3 protein: CAIRGGGATDTQYF

V gene: TRBV6-5
clone size: many
J gene: TRBJ2-3
D gene: -
CDR3 DNA: TGTGCCAGCAGTTATAGGAGTGGGTACACAGATACGCAGTATTTT
CDR3 protein: CASSYRSGYTDTQYF

V gene: TRBV5-1
clone size: -
J gene: TRBJ2-7
D gene: -
CDR3 DNA: TGCGCCAGCAGGGTCGCGGGCGACGAGCAGTACTTC
CDR3 protein: CASRVAGDEQYF

V gene: TRBV4-1
clone size: -
J gene: TRBJ2-3
D gene: -
CDR3 DNA: TGCGCCAGCAGCCAAGAGAGGCCCTCAGATACGCAGTATTTT
CDR3 protein: CASSQERPSDTQYF

V gene: TRBV20-1
clone size: few
J gene: TRBJ2-1
D gene: TRBD1
CDR3 DNA: TGCAGTGCAACGCAGGGGGCACTGGATGAGCAGTTCTTC
CDR3 protein: CSATQGALDEQFF

V gene: TRBV3-1
clone size: few
J gene: TRBJ2-5
D gene: TRBD2
CDR3 DNA: TGTGCCAGCAGCCCCGGGACTACCATCCTTAAAGAGACCCAGTACTTC
CDR3 protein: CASSPGTTILKETQYF

V gene: TRBV7-3
clone size: -
J gene: TRBJ2-3
D gene: TRBD1
CDR3 DNA: TGTGCCAGCAGCCCCGACGACAGGGCCGATACGCAGTATTTT
CDR3 protein: CASSPDDRADTQYF

V gene: TRBV7-2
clone size: -
J gene: TRBJ2-1
D gene: -
CDR3 DNA: TGTGCCAGCAGCTTGCGTGATACCGAGTTCTTC
CDR3 protein: CASSLRDTEFF

V gene: TRBV7-9
clone size: -
J gene: TRBJ2-3
D gene: -
CDR3 DNA: TGTGCCAGCAGCGCCCAATCAGTACACACAGATACGCAGTATTTT
CDR3 protein: CASSAQSVHTDTQYF

V gene: TRBV20-1
clone size: few
J gene: TRBJ2-7
D gene: -
CDR3 DNA: TGCAGTGCTAGACAGGAGTTCTCCTACGAGCAGTACTTC
CDR3 protein: CSARQEFSYEQYF

V gene: TRBV18
clone size: -
J gene: TRBJ2-5
D gene: TRBD2
CDR3 DNA: TGTGCCAGCGCAAGTCTAGCGGGGGATTTAGAGACCCAGTACTTC
CDR3 protein: CASASLAGDLETQYF

V gene: TRBV7-2
clone size: -
J gene: TRBJ2-3
D gene: TRBD2
CDR3 DNA: TGTGCCAGCAGCCCCTACCCCCCTAGCGGGGGGCCGGATACGCAGTATTTT
CDR3 protein: CASSPYPPSGGPDTQYF

V gene: TRBV11-1
clone size: -
J gene: TRBJ1-1
D gene: -
CDR3 DNA: TGTGCCAGCAGCTCCGGGGTACAGGCCGGGAGGGTGGCGGATGAAGCTTTCTTT
CDR3 protein: CASSSGVQAGRVADEAFF

V gene: TRBV6-1
clone size: -
J gene: TRBJ1-1
D gene: -
CDR3 DNA: TGTGCCAGCAATGTCAGGGGCGCATTCCCTGAAGCTTTCTTT
CDR3 protein: CASNVRGAFPEAFF

V gene: TRBV27
clone size: few
J gene: TRBJ2-7
D gene: TRBD1
CDR3 DNA: TGTGCCAGCAGTTTAGCCGGACAGGGGGACTACGAGCAGTACTTC
CDR3 protein: CASSLAGQGDYEQYF

V gene: TRBV6-1
clone size: -
J gene: TRBJ1-5
D gene: -
CDR3 DNA: TGTGCCAGCAGTGAATTAAGGGGAAGCAATCAGCCCCAGCATTTT
CDR3 protein: CASSELRGSNQPQHF

V gene: TRBV12-3/TRBV12-4
clone size: many
J gene: TRBJ2-7
D gene: -
CDR3 DNA: TGTGCCAGCAGTTTAGATGTCGGCGACGAGCAGTACTTC
CDR3 protein: CASSLDVGDEQYF

V gene: TRBV27
clone size: few
J gene: TRBJ1-5
D gene: TRBD1
CDR3 DNA: TGTGCCACGGGACAGGGGCTTAATCAGCCCCAGCATTTT
CDR3 protein: CATGQGLNQPQHF

V gene: TRBV5-5
clone size: few
J gene: TRBJ2-1
D gene: TRBD2
CDR3 DNA: TGTGCCAGCAGCCCGATTAGACTAGCGGGGGGCGGTGAGCAGTTCTTC
CDR3 protein: CASSPIRLAGGGEQFF

V gene: TRBV5-6
clone size: few
J gene: TRBJ2-3
D gene: -
CDR3 DNA: TGTGCCAGCAGCCCGACAGAACTCTCAGATACGCAGTATTTT
CDR3 protein: CASSPTELSDTQYF

V gene: TRBV27
clone size: -
J gene: TRBJ2-3
D gene: TRBD2
CDR3 DNA: TGTGCCAGCAGTTTCATATTTAGCGGGGGGCCAGATACGCAGTATTTT
CDR3 protein: CASSFIFSGGPDTQYF

V gene: TRBV28
clone size: few
J gene: TRBJ2-3
D gene: -
CDR3 DNA: TGTGCCAGCAGTTCCCTCGGGACGGGCACAGATACGCAGTATTTT
CDR3 protein: CASSSLGTGTDTQYF

V gene: TRBV7-9
clone size: few
J gene: TRBJ1-3
D gene: -
CDR3 DNA: TGTGCCAGCAGCTCCCGACAAGTCGGCTCTGGAAACACCATATATTTT
CDR3 protein: CASSSRQVGSGNTIYF

V gene: TRBV19
clone size: few
J gene: TRBJ1-2
D gene: -
CDR3 DNA: TGTGCCAGTAGTCCCCGAGACCGAAAACACTATGGCTACACCTTC
CDR3 protein: CASSPRDRKHYGYTF

V gene: TRBV18
clone size: -
J gene: TRBJ2-3
D gene: TRBD2
CDR3 DNA: TGTGCCAGCTCACCGAGGGCTAGCGGTTACACAGATACGCAGTATTTT
CDR3 protein: CASSPRASGYTDTQYF

V gene: TRBV6-1
clone size: few
J gene: TRBJ2-7
D gene: TRBD2
CDR3 DNA: TGTGCCAGCAGTGAGCGGGGGGTCCACGAGCAGTACTTC
CDR3 protein: CASSERGVHEQYF

V gene: TRBV4-2
clone size: few
J gene: TRBJ2-3
D gene: -
CDR3 DNA: TGTGCCAGCTCCGACCCCGAGGGGTCCAAACATACGCAGTATTTT
CDR3 protein: CASSDPEGSKHTQYF

V gene: TRBV18
clone size: few
J gene: TRBJ2-1
D gene: TRBD2
CDR3 DNA: TGTGCCAGCCCCTCGGGAGGGGTGGCCTACAATGAGCAGTTCTTC
CDR3 protein: CASPSGGVAYNEQFF

V gene: TRBV5-1
clone size: many
J gene: TRBJ2-6
D gene: -
CDR3 DNA: TGCGCCAGCAGCGGAGACTCTGGGGCCAACGTCCTGACTTTC
CDR3 protein: CASSGDSGANVLTF

V gene: TRBV5-4
clone size: -
J gene: TRBJ1-2
D gene: TRBD1
CDR3 DNA: TGTGCCAGCAGCTTGGGGGGACAGGGGACGGATGGCTACACCTTC
CDR3 protein: CASSLGGQGTDGYTF

V gene: TRBV18
clone size: -
J gene: TRBJ2-2
D gene: -
CDR3 DNA: TGTGCCAGCTCACCACATCCCCCAGACACCGGGGAGCTGTTTTTT
CDR3 protein: CASSPHPPDTGELFF

V gene: TRBV7-9
clone size: few
J gene: TRBJ2-1
D gene: -
CDR3 DNA: TGTGCCAGCAGCACCACGATTGATACTGGCAATGAGCAGTTCTTC
CDR3 protein: CASSTTIDTGNEQFF

V gene: TRBV19
clone size: few
J gene: TRBJ2-5
D gene: -
CDR3 DNA: TGTGCCAGTAGTTCCTCCCGGTTGTCGGAGACCCAGTACTTC
CDR3 protein: CASSSSRLSETQYF

V gene: TRBV4-1
clone size: few
J gene: TRBJ2-3
D gene: TRBD2
CDR3 DNA: TGCGCCAGCAGCCAAGATAAAAGATGGAGGACTAGCGGGGGGAACACAGATACGCAGTATTTT
CDR3 protein: CASSQDKRWRTSGGNTDTQYF

V gene: TRBV29-1
clone size: -
J gene: TRBJ2-7
D gene: TRBD2
CDR3 DNA: TGCAGCGTTGAAGACGGGGGGACGGGGATAGCGTACGAGCAGTACTTC
CDR3 protein: CSVEDGGTGIAYEQYF

V gene: TRBV6-2/TRBV6-3
clone size: -
J gene: TRBJ2-5
D gene: TRBD2
CDR3 DNA: TGTGCCAGCAGTTACTCGCGGGGGGCGAATGCGGAGACCCAGTACTTC
CDR3 protein: CASSYSRGANAETQYF

V gene: TRBV7-9
clone size: -
J gene: TRBJ1-2
D gene: -
CDR3 DNA: TGTGCCAGCAGCTTTCCGCGGACCAGGCTTCGTGGCTACACCTTC
CDR3 protein: CASSFPRTRLRGYTF

V gene: TRBV6-5
clone size: few
J gene: TRBJ1-1
D gene: -
CDR3 DNA: TGTGCCAGCAGTTACGGGGGACCTATTGAAGCTTTCTTT
CDR3 protein: CASSYGGPIEAFF

V gene: TRBV29-1
clone size: -
J gene: TRBJ2-3
D gene: TRBD2
CDR3 DNA: TGCAGCGCCGCGAAAGGACTAGCGATGGTCACAGATACGCAGTATTTT
CDR3 protein: CSAAKGLAMVTDTQYF

V gene: TRBV4-2
clone size: -
J gene: TRBJ2-5
D gene: -
CDR3 DNA: TGTGCCAGCAGCCAAGATCAGGGGCGGGGCCGGGAGACCCAGTACTTC
CDR3 protein: CASSQDQGRGRETQYF

V gene: TRBV10-3
clone size: few
J gene: TRBJ2-7
D gene: -
CDR3 DNA: TGTGCCATCAGTGGGCAGGGCTACGAGCAGTACTTC
CDR3 protein: CAISGQGYEQYF

V gene: TRBV6-1
clone size: -
J gene: TRBJ2-7
D gene: TRBD1
CDR3 DNA: TGTGCCAGCAGTGAACCAACAGGGGCCAGCTCCTACGAGCAGTACTTC
CDR3 protein: CASSEPTGASSYEQYF

V gene: TRBV24-1
clone size: -
J gene: TRBJ2-3
D gene: TRBD1
CDR3 DNA: TGTGCCACCAGTGATTCCCGCGGGACAGGGGAAGGGCAGTATTTT
CDR3 protein: CATSDSRGTGEGQYF

V gene: TRBV13
clone size: -
J gene: TRBJ1-5
D gene: TRBD1
CDR3 DNA: TGTGCCAGCAGCCAGGGACAGGGGATCAATCAGCCCCAGCATTTT
CDR3 protein: CASSQGQGINQPQHF

V gene: TRBV19
clone size: -
J gene: TRBJ2-2
D gene: TRBD2
CDR3 DNA: TGTGCCACTCTAGAACTAGCGGGGGATGCGAACACCGGGGAGCTGTTTTTT
CDR3 protein: CATLELAGDANTGELFF

V gene: TRBV12-3/TRBV12-4
clone size: few
J gene: TRBJ2-5
D gene: TRBD1
CDR3 DNA: TGTGCCACCAAGACAGGGGGTCCGGAGCAACAAGAGACCCAGTACTTC
CDR3 protein: CATKTGGPEQQETQYF

V gene: TRBV7-2
clone size: few
J gene: TRBJ2-3
D gene: -
CDR3 DNA: TGTGCCAGCGGCAAACTCAGCGGGAGCACAGATACGCAGTATTTT
CDR3 protein: CASGKLSGSTDTQYF

V gene: TRBV6-2/TRBV6-3
clone size: few
J gene: TRBJ2-3
D gene: TRBD2
CDR3 DNA: TGTGCCAGCAGTTACTCTGGCGGCGCGGGGGGGCGAATAGATACGCAGTATTTT
CDR3 protein: CASSYSGGAGGRIDTQYF

V gene: TRBV9
clone size: -
J gene: TRBJ2-3
D gene: TRBD2
CDR3 DNA: TGTGCCAGCAGCGTGGATGCGGGGGGGCGGGGCACAGATACGCAGTATTTT
CDR3 protein: CASSVDAGGRGTDTQYF